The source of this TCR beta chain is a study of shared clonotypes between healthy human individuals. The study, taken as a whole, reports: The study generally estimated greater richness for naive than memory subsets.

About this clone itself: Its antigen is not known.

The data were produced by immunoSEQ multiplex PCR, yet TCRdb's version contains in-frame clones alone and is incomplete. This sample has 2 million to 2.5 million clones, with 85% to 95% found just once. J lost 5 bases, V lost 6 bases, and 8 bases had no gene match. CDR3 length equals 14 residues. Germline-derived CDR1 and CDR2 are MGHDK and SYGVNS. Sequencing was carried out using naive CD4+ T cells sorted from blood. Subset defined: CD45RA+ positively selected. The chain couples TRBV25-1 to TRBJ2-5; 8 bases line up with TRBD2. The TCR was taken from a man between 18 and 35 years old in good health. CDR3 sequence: CASRAAWTSETQYF. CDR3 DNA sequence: TGTGCCAGCAGAGCCGCCTGGACTAGCGAGACCCAGTACTTC.